The 22 T cell receptor beta chains below were found in one sample sequenced in a study of shared clonotypes between healthy human individuals. Profiling relied on immunoSEQ multiplex PCR, and the TCRdb table lists in-frame clones only, not all of them. The sample carries 2 million to 2.5 million clones, 85% to 95% recorded once. Specimen: naive CD4+ T cells from PBMCs. The subset: CD45RA+ positively selected. The receptors here all came from a man aged 18 to 30 in good health. Some clones in this sample may be carry-over from other donors' samples.

The J gene is TRBJ1-2, the V gene TRBV19; D gene unclear. V lost 0 bases to trimming and J lost 6 bases, with 17 bases between them. Germline CDR1 LNHDA, CDR2 SQIVND (reference sequence). The CDR3 sequence is 16 residues long. CDR3 loop: CASSIDPTPSRDGYTF. CDR3 DNA: TGTGCCAGTAGTATAGACCCGACCCCGAGTCGAGATGGCTACACCTTC.

Here the CDR3 reads CASSFQNRYTQYF. DNA for the CDR3: TGTGCCAGCAGTTTTCAGAACAGATATACGCAGTATTTT. The chain links TRBV28 to TRBJ2-3; D is uncertain. CDR1 MDHEN and CDR2 SYDVKM come from the germline V gene. This CDR3 comprises 13 residues. V was cut by 3 bases and J by 7 bases, with 11 bases left in between.

This chain uses TRBV28 with TRBJ1-1; D might be TRBD1 (6 bases). Germline CDR1 is MDHEN and CDR2 is SYDVKM. The ends were cut back, 1 base at V and 6 bases at J, with 18 bases in the middle. CDR3 size: 16 residues. CDR3 bases: TGTGCCAGCAGTTTATCCGGGGGCGCCCGGAATGCTGAAGCTTTCTTT. Encoded protein: CASSLSGGARNAEAFF.

The chain combines TRBV9 with TRBJ2-2; 7 bases are shared with TRBD1. V was pared by 3 bases and J by 6 bases, with 11 bases of the junction left unmatched. Germline assignment: CDR1 SGDLS and CDR2 YYNGEE. The CDR3 runs to 16 residues. CDR3: CASSGYERGRPGELFF. The CDR3 region has the DNA TGTGCCAGCAGCGGATACGAAAGGGGGCGCCCCGGGGAGCTGTTTTTT.

As to this clone: Distinct nucleotide sequences in the sample also encode this CDR3. This sequence joins TRBV7-2 and TRBJ2-7; 12 bases align to TRBD2. The CDR3 runs to 15 residues. V was pared by 2 bases and J by 4 bases, with 3 bases of the junction left unmatched. CDR1 and CDR2 from the germline V gene are SGHTA and FQGNSA. DNA of the CDR3: TGTGCCAGCAGCTTACTAGCGGGAGGGCCGTACGAGCAGTACTTC. Protein product: CASSLLAGGPYEQYF.

The chain joins TRBV28 to TRBJ2-5; D possibly corresponds to TRBD1 (6 bases). CDR1 and CDR2 (germline): MDHEN, SYDVKM. CDR3 length: 16 amino acids. The V and J ends lost 5 bases and 4 bases respectively, with 20 bases between them. The CDR3 nucleotides read TGTGCCAGCAGTACATGGTCGAGGGCCAGGGGAGAGACCCAGTACTTC. Translating gives CASSTWSRARGETQYF.

This CDR3 is CASSVAGQAGANVLTF. The CDR3 DNA follows: TGTGCCAGCAGCGTAGCAGGCCAGGCTGGGGCCAACGTCCTGACTTTC. This chain links TRBV9 with TRBJ2-6, with D unresolved. Germline V lookup: CDR1 SGDLS, CDR2 YYNGEE. This CDR3 has 16 residues. The V and J ends lost 0 bases and 2 bases respectively, with 9 bases between them.

The V gene is TRBV28, the J gene TRBJ1-2; D call uncertain. CDR1 and CDR2 from the germline V gene are MDHEN and SYDVKM. V lost 3 bases to trimming and J lost 7 bases, with 15 bases between them. The CDR3 sequence is 14 residues long. The CDR3 nucleotides read TGTGCCAGCAGTTTTATTAAGACGGAGGCTGGCTACACCTTC. Its protein is CASSFIKTEAGYTF.

CDR3 bases: TGCGCCAGCGGACGAAATGATATCCAAGAGACCCAGTACTTC. Translating it yields CASGRNDIQETQYF. The chain combines TRBV5-1 with TRBJ2-5; D unclear. V gave up 7 bases and J gave up 1 base, with 14 bases separating them. The CDR3 has 14 residues. Germline V lookup: CDR1 SGHRS, CDR2 YFSETQ.

This rearrangement joins TRBV4-1 to TRBJ2-7; 9 bases map to TRBD1. The junction had 7 bases not matched to a gene; V was cut back by 4 bases and J by 3 bases. The germline V gene encodes CDR1 MGHRA and CDR2 YSYEKL. This CDR3 is built from 15 residues. CDR3 DNA: TGCGCCAGCAGCCGGTCAGGGACAGGGATCTACGAGCAGTACTTC. Residues: CASSRSGTGIYEQYF.

The J gene is TRBJ1-1, the V gene TRBV2; 9 bases are shared with TRBD1. Germline V gene data show CDR1 as SNHLY and CDR2 as FYNNEI. The length of the CDR3 is 14 residues. V lost 8 bases to trimming and J lost 11 bases; unmatched junction nucleotides: 15. The CDR3 loop reads CASLRTGEAGEAFF. The CDR3 DNA follows: TGTGCCAGCCTTCGGACAGGGGAAGCCGGGGAGGCTTTCTTT.

The chain joins TRBV20-1 to TRBJ1-2; D remains ambiguous. The ends were cut back, 4 bases at V and 8 bases at J, with 11 bases in the middle. CDR3 length equals 11 residues. The germline V gene has CDR1 DFQATT and CDR2 SNEGSKA (reference sequence). In nucleotides, the CDR3 is TGCAGTGCTACCTCGCCCGGCGGCTACACCTTC. It encodes CSATSPGGYTF.

This clone has a single count. V usage is TRBV6-5 and J usage is TRBJ2-7, with 7 bases that match TRBD2. The CDR3 sequence is 15 residues long. The V gene end was trimmed by 2 bases and the J gene end by 2 bases; junction bases not matched to a gene: 6. Germline CDR1 and CDR2: MNHEY and SVGAGI. This chain's CDR3 is CASSYATSSPYEQYF. In nucleotides, the CDR3 is TGTGCCAGCAGTTACGCGACTAGCAGTCCCTACGAGCAGTACTTC.

The V and J genes are TRBV5-1 and TRBJ2-3; D not resolved. Germline V gene lookup returns CDR1 SGHRS and CDR2 YFSETQ. Trimming cost V 4 bases and J 0 bases, with 12 bases left between them. The CDR3 consists of 15 residues. The CDR3 DNA sequence: TGCGCCAGCAGCCCCCGGACGGACAGCACAGATACGCAGTATTTT. This gives the protein CASSPRTDSTDTQYF.

V is TRBV28 and J is TRBJ1-1; possibly TRBD1 for D (5 bases). Germline CDR1 reads MDHEN; CDR2 reads SYDVKM. V lost 4 bases and J 4 bases, leaving 16 bases between the germline ends. The CDR3 contains 15 residues. In DNA form, the CDR3 reads TGTGCCAGCAGTTCCGTTGGGGGTGGAGCCACTGAAGCTTTCTTT. This gives the protein CASSSVGGGATEAFF.

The chain has TRBV7-8 and TRBJ2-7; 8 positions agree with TRBD2. CDR3 size: 17 residues. The J segment lost 2 bases and the V segment lost 8 bases, leaving 17 bases of the junction unmatched. Germline V gene lookup returns CDR1 SGHVS and CDR2 FQNEAQ. The CDR3 sequence is CASLPGGFSGATYEQYF. The CDR3 nucleotides read TGTGCCAGCCTGCCCGGGGGATTTAGCGGGGCGACCTACGAGCAGTACTTC.

The chain is built from TRBV7-7 and TRBJ2-3; the D is unclear. V shed 5 bases and J shed 2 bases, with 8 bases lying between them. Germline CDR1 and CDR2: SSHAT and FNYEAQ (reference sequence). The CDR3 has 13 amino acids. The CDR3 DNA is TGTGCCAGCAGCCACCAAAACACAGATACGCAGTATTTT. Protein: CASSHQNTDTQYF.

The chain employs TRBV1 and TRBJ2-1; the D call of TRBD2 is as the table states it, not checked on the DNA. TRBV1 is deemed a pseudogene. The CDR3 runs 17 residues. The CDR3 sequence: CTSSQVLPRGGTNEQFF. The CDR3 coding sequence is TGCACCAGCAGCCAAGTTTTACCCCGGGGGGGAACCAATGAGCAGTTCTTC.

This clone was detected only once. V usage is TRBV4-3 and J usage is TRBJ1-1; the match to TRBD1 covers 7 bases. V trimming: 0 bases; J trimming: 3 bases; junction bases outside the gene matches: 10. The CDR3 has 17 amino acids. Per the germline V gene, CDR1 is LGHNA and CDR2 is YSLEER. The CDR3 is CASSQDWRGRGYTEAFF. The DNA for the CDR3 is TGCGCCAGCAGCCAAGATTGGAGGGGGCGAGGGTACACTGAAGCTTTCTTT.

Here the CDR3 DNA reads TGTGCCAGCACAAACGCGGGGGGGCTGGGAAACACCATATATTTT. As protein: CASTNAGGLGNTIYF. The rearrangement joins TRBV28 to TRBJ1-3; D possibly corresponds to TRBD1 (6 bases). Deletions cut 7 bases from V and 4 bases from J, with 17 bases between. CDR1 and CDR2 from the germline V gene are MDHEN and SYDVKM. This CDR3 has 15 amino acids.

The V gene is TRBV5-1, the J gene TRBJ2-3; D is unclear. The V end was cut by 0 bases, the J end by 4 bases, with 6 bases between. Germline V gene lookup returns CDR1 SGHRS and CDR2 YFSETQ. CDR3 size: 13 residues. The CDR3 coding sequence is TGCGCCAGCAGCTTGGTTTCCGCAGATACGCAGTATTTT. Translation gives CASSLVSADTQYF.

This chain joins TRBV15 and TRBJ1-1; tentative D call: TRBD1 (6 bases). The V gene's germline CDR1 is LNHNV and CDR2 YYDKDF (reference sequence). This CDR3 comprises 19 residues. V was clipped by 0 bases and J by 4 bases, with 24 bases between them. Written as DNA, the CDR3 is TGTGCCACCAGCAGAGATCTCCCCACAATGTACAGGGTAGTCACTGAAGCTTTCTTT. Residues: CATSRDLPTMYRVVTEAFF.